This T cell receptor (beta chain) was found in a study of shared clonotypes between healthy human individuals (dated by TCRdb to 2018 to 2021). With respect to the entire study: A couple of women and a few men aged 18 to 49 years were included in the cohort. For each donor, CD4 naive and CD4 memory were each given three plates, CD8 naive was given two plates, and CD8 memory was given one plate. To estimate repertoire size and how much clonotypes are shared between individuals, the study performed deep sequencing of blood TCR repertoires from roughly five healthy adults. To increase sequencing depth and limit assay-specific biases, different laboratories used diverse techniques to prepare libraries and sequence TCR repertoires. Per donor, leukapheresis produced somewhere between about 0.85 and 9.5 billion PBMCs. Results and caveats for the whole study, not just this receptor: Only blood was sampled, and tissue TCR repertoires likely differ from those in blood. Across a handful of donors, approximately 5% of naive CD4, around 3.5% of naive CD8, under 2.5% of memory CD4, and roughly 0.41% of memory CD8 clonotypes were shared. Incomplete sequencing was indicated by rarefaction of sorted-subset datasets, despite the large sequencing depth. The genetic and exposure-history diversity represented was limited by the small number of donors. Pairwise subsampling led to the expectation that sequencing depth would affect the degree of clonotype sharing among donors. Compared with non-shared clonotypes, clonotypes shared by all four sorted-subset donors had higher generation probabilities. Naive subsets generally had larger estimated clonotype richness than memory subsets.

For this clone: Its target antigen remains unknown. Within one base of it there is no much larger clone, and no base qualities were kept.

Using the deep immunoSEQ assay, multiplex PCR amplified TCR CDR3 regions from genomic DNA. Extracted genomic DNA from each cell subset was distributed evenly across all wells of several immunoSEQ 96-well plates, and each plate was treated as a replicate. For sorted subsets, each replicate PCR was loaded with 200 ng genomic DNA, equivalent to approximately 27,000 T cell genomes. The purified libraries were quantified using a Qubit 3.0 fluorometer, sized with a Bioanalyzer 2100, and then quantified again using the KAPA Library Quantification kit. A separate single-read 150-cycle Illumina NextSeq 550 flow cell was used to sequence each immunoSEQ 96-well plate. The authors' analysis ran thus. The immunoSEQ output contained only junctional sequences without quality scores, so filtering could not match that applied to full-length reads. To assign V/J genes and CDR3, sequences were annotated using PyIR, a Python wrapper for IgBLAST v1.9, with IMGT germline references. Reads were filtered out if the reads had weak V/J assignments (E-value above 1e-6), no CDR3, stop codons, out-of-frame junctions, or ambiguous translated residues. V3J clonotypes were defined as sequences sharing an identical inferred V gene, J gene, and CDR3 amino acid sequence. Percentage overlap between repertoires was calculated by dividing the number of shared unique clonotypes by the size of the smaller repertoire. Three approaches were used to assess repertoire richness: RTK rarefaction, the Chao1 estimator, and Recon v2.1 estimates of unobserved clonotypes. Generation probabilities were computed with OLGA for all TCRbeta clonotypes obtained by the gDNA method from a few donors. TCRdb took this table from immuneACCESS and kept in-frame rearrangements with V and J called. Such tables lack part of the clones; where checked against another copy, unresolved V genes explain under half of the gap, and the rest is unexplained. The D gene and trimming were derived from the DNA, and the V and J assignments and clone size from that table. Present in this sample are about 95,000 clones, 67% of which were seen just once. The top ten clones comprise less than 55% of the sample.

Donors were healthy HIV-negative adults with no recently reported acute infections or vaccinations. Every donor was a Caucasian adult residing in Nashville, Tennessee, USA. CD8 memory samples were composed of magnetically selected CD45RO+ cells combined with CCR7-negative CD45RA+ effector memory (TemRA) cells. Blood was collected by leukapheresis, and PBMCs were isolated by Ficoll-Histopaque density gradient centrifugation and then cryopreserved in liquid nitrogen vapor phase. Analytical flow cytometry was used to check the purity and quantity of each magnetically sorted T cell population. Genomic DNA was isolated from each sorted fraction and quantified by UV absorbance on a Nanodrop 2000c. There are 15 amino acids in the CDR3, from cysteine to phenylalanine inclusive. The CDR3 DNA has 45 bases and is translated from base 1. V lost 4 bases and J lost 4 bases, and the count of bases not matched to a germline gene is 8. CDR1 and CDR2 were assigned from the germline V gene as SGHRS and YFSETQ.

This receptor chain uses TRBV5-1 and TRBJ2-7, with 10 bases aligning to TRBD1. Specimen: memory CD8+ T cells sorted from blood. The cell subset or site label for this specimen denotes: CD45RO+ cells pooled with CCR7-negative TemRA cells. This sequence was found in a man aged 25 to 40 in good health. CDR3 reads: CASSTGQGSVYEQYF. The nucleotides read TGCGCCAGCAGCACGGGACAGGGGAGCGTGTACGAGCAGTACTTC.